This entry lists 23 T cell receptor beta chains sequenced from one sample in a study of T cells in Graves' hyperthyroidism and ophthalmopathy (dated by TCRdb to the late 2010s). Library preparation employed multiplex PCR. TCRdb records Illumina HiSeq 2000 as the sequencer. TCR beta CDR3 regions were amplified from RNA transcripts. A first-round RT-PCR of the TCR CDR3 used the HTBI primer set with the Qiagen OneStep RT-PCR kit. TCRdb handled the public reads itself, with Q25 trimming in fastp and clone calling in MiXCR, and kept productive beta chains. Under each unique CDR3 protein, matching rows form one entry showing the most common genes and DNA. The sample profile shows 400,000 to 500,000 distinct CDR3 sequences; 13% to 15% of them were found once. The ten largest clones add up to 15% to 20% of the sample. The sequenced material came from blood. These receptors were collected from a woman under 30 with Graves' hyperthyroidism.

This clonotype was counted between two and nine times. The chain combines TRBV19 with TRBJ2-3; D gene uncertain. The V gene lost 5 bases and the J gene lost 4 bases, with 7 bases spanning the gap. Germline V gives CDR1 LNHDA, CDR2 SQIVND (reference sequence). CDR3 length: 12 residues. The CDR3 nucleotides are TGTGCCAGTAGTTATCTTGCAGATACGCAGTATTTT. This encodes CASSYLADTQYF.

This clonotype was seen more than once but under ten times. It may be a read error: a sequence one base away is much more abundant. The V and J genes are TRBV24-1 and TRBJ2-3, with 9 bases that match TRBD2. The CDR3 length is 16 residues. V lost 0 bases to trimming and J lost 10 bases; unmatched junction nucleotides: 10. Per germline, CDR1 KGHDR and CDR2 SFDVKD. For the CDR3, the DNA is TGTGCCACCAGTGATTTGGAGTCTAGCGGGACCAATGCGCAGTATTTT. It codes for CATSDLESSGTNAQYF.

This clonotype was counted many times. CDR3 in amino acids: CASRAWDQPQHF. CDR3 coding DNA: TGTGCCAGCAGAGCATGGGATCAGCCCCAGCATTTT. The chain joins TRBV12-3 or TRBV12-4 to TRBJ1-5, with D hard to call. The CDR3 loop spans 12 amino acids. Trimming stripped 6 bases from V and 5 bases from J, with 8 bases between.

This clonotype was observed many times. This chain links TRBV2 with TRBJ2-1, with unresolved D. The V and J ends lost 4 bases and 12 bases respectively, with 22 bases between them. CDR3 size: 15 residues. Germline loops: CDR1 SNHLY, CDR2 FYNNEI. This CDR3 reads CASSVRFGQTLGQFF. CDR3 sequence (DNA): TGTGCCAGCAGTGTTCGGTTTGGGCAGACCTTAGGGCAGTTCTTC.

This clonotype occurred many times. The V call is TRBV6-1, the J call TRBJ2-1, with D uncertain. The CDR3 loop spans 13 amino acids. Germline loops: CDR1 MNHNS, CDR2 SASEGT. The V and J ends lost 5 bases and 3 bases respectively, with 8 bases between them. In DNA, the CDR3 is TGTGCCAGCAGTTATTCCTACTACAATGAGCAGTTCTTC. Translation gives CASSYSYYNEQFF.

V usage is TRBV5-1 and J usage is TRBJ2-1; 13 bases map to TRBD2. The CDR3 consists of 15 residues. CDR1 and CDR2 (germline): SGHRS, YFSETQ. V lost 5 bases and J lost 8; bases outside the gene matches: 7. Written as DNA, the CDR3 is TGCGCCAGCAGGGCCGGACTAGCGGGAGTTTATGAGCAGTTCTTC. Residues: CASRAGLAGVYEQFF. Based on the CDR3 plus reference TRBV5-1 and TRBJ2-1, the full variable domain is KAGVTQTPRYLIKTRGQQVTLSCSPISGHRSVSWYQQTPGQGLQFLFEYFSETQRNKGNFPGRFSGRQFSNSRSEMNVSTLELGDSALYLCASRAGLAGVYEQFFGPGTRLTVL.

There are many counts of this clonotype. V and J are TRBV12-3 or TRBV12-4 and TRBJ2-5, with a tentative D call TRBD2 (6 bases). The CDR3 loop spans 14 amino acids. V was cut by 6 bases and J by 5 bases, with 16 bases left in between. CDR3 region: CASSGLQDKETQYF. The CDR3, as DNA: TGTGCCAGCAGCGGACTACAGGACAAGGAGACCCAGTACTTC.

A few counts support this clonotype. The chain employs TRBV20-1 and TRBJ1-1; D is unclear. V dropped 6 bases and J dropped 3 bases, with 8 bases sitting between them. This CDR3 has 11 residues. The germline gives CDR1 DFQATT, CDR2 SNEGSKA (reference sequence). CDR3 protein: CSASRDTEAFF. The CDR3 coding sequence is TGCAGTGCGTCACGGGACACTGAAGCTTTCTTT.

Many counts were recorded for this clonotype. The V gene is TRBV20-1, the J gene TRBJ1-6; D gene ambiguous. Trimming left V 0 bases short and J 0 bases short, with 9 bases between. From germline, CDR1 is DFQATT and CDR2 SNEGSKA (reference sequence). The CDR3 has 16 amino acids. The CDR3 DNA is TGCAGTGCTAGAGATTCGACGAGCTCCTATAATTCACCCCTCCACTTT. Translation: CSARDSTSSYNSPLHF.

This clonotype has a count of ten or more. J is TRBJ2-7 and V is TRBV6-2 or TRBV6-3; 8 bases fit TRBD2. There are 13 residues in the CDR3. From germline, CDR1 is MNHEY and CDR2 SVGEGT. J lost 7 bases, V lost 0 bases, and 2 bases had no gene match. The CDR3 sequence is CASSYSAGGEQYV. The CDR3 nucleotides are TGTGCCAGCAGTTACTCGGCGGGAGGAGAGCAGTACGTC.

This chain links TRBV9 with TRBJ2-1; the D gene could be TRBD1 or TRBD2 (5 bases each). Deletions cut 0 bases from V and 6 bases from J, with 13 bases between. The CDR3 covers 15 residues. The germline gives CDR1 SGDLS, CDR2 YYNGEE. CDR3 sequence (DNA): TGTGCCAGCAGCGTAGGGGGGAGAGGAAGCAATGAGCAGTTCTTC. It yields the protein CASSVGGRGSNEQFF.

At least ten counts were recorded for this clonotype. The chain employs TRBV6-5 and TRBJ2-3; 12 nucleotides align to TRBD2. Germline values: CDR1 MNHEY, CDR2 SVGAGI. The J segment lost 2 bases and the V segment lost 0 bases, leaving 6 bases of the junction unmatched. The CDR3 runs 18 residues. The CDR3 DNA follows: TGTGCCAGCAGTTACTCGGCTACTAGCGGGAGGCCCACAGATACGCAGTATTTT. Translating it yields CASSYSATSGRPTDTQYF.

The sample holds many counts of this clonotype. V is TRBV5-1 and J is TRBJ2-1; TRBD2 agrees at 12 bases. CDR3 length: 14 residues. From germline, CDR1 is SGHRS and CDR2 YFSETQ. The V segment lost 3 bases and the J segment 7 bases; nucleotides outside the gene matches: 2. The CDR3 loop is CASSWGTSGNEQFF. The CDR3 bases are TGCGCCAGCAGCTGGGGGACTAGCGGGAATGAGCAGTTCTTC.

This chain uses TRBV5-1 with TRBJ2-7; 9 nucleotides match TRBD1. Trimming at V came to 0 bases and at J to 3 bases, leaving 4 bases not matched to a gene. Looked up from germline, CDR1 is SGHRS and CDR2 is YFSETQ. The CDR3 is made up of 15 amino acids. CDR3 nucleotide sequence: TGCGCCAGCAGCTTGGGGCCGGGACAGGGCTACGAGCAGTACGTC. It specifies CASSLGPGQGYEQYV.

This sequence joins TRBV7-9 and TRBJ2-3; D is perhaps TRBD2 (6 bases). Per the germline V gene, CDR1 is SEHNR and CDR2 is FQNEAQ (reference sequence). V was pared by 6 bases and J by 0 bases, with 10 bases between. The CDR3 covers 14 residues. CDR3 region: CASRFGRSTDTQYF. In DNA, the CDR3 is TGTGCCAGCAGGTTTGGGAGGAGCACAGATACGCAGTATTTT.

This clonotype has at least ten counts. V usage is TRBV12-3 or TRBV12-4 and J usage is TRBJ1-1, with D perhaps TRBD1 (5 bases). V was shortened by 3 bases and J by 0 bases, with 14 bases between the two germline ends. This CDR3 comprises 16 residues. CDR3 loop: CASSLRGGGLNTEAFF. The CDR3 nucleotides are TGTGCCAGCAGTTTGCGTGGGGGGGGACTGAACACTGAAGCTTTCTTT.

This clonotype was found many times. The chain employs TRBV29-1 and TRBJ2-2; no definite D call. The germline gives CDR1 SQVTM, CDR2 ANQGSEA. The V gene lost 3 bases and the J gene lost 0 bases, with 14 bases spanning the gap. This CDR3 spans 16 amino acids. CDR3 bases: TGCAGCGTTGACAGTGGGCCGAACCCGAACACCGGGGAGCTGTTTTTT. Protein: CSVDSGPNPNTGELFF.

This chain joins TRBV12-3 or TRBV12-4 and TRBJ1-5; D remains ambiguous. This CDR3 region has 15 residues. V was clipped by 3 bases and J by 7 bases, with 16 bases between them. Here the CDR3 DNA reads TGTGCCAGCAGTTTTAGTGGGTCAATAGCCCAGCCCCAGCATTTT. This codes for CASSFSGSIAQPQHF.

This clonotype was seen repeatedly, ten times or more. The V gene is TRBV30, the J gene TRBJ1-1, with TRBD1 matching over 7 bases. This CDR3 has 11 amino acids. Germline values: CDR1 GTSNPN, CDR2 SVGIG (reference sequence). V shed 5 bases and J 6 bases; nucleotides not matched to a gene: 3. The DNA for the CDR3 is TGTGCCTGGGCCGACAGGGCTGAAGCTTTCTTT. Amino acids: CAWADRAEAFF.

This clonotype was recorded a few times. This sequence joins TRBV6-5 and TRBJ2-3; possibly TRBD2 for D (6 bases). The germline V gene has CDR1 MNHEY and CDR2 SVGAGI. The CDR3 runs to 15 residues. V dropped 2 bases and J dropped 3 bases, with 12 bases sitting between them. CDR3: CASSYLAGKTDTQYF. The CDR3 DNA reads as TGTGCCAGCAGTTACCTTGCGGGAAAGACAGATACGCAGTATTTT.

This clonotype has at least ten counts. V usage is TRBV2 and J usage is TRBJ2-7, with no clear D. CDR1 SNHLY and CDR2 FYNNEI come from the germline V gene. CDR3 length equals 11 residues. V was cut by 3 bases and J by 8 bases, with 8 bases left in between. The DNA of the CDR3 is TGTGCCAGCAGTGAGCCCCTAAAGCAGTACTTC. Encoded protein: CASSEPLKQYF.

This clonotype showed up many times. V gene TRBV20-1 combines with J gene TRBJ2-7; D call uncertain. Between the trimmed V and J ends, which lost 6 bases and 0 bases, there was a span of 15 bases. The CDR3 runs to 14 residues. Per germline, CDR1 DFQATT and CDR2 SNEGSKA (reference sequence). CDR3 nucleotides: TGCAGTGCCTTCGAAGACGGGTCCTCCTACGAGCAGTACTTC. This codes for CSAFEDGSSYEQYF.

This clonotype was counted at least ten times. This chain connects TRBV3-1 to TRBJ2-4; TRBD2 matches at 10 bases. The CDR3 has 17 amino acids. The trim removed 2 bases at V and 6 bases at J, leaving 10 bases unmatched. In germline, CDR1 is LGHDT, CDR2 YNNKEL (reference sequence). CDR3 protein: CASSQIKREGLGNIQYF. The CDR3, as DNA: TGTGCCAGCAGCCAAATCAAGCGGGAGGGCCTGGGAAACATTCAGTACTTC.